This T cell receptor beta chain originates from a study of blood T cell repertoires in COVID-19. On the study more broadly: There were acute and convalescent COVID-19 samples, and they came from the United States, Italy and Spain. In each case, the material was cDNA or gDNA derived from T cells, B-cell-depleted T cells, or PBMCs.

This clone was seen a single time. In the authors' workflow: Estimates of nucleated cell counts were drawn from the amplification of reference gene primers. Clones were sequenced by immunoSEQ multiplex PCR, and TCRdb holds only the in-frame ones, with some missing. D and trimming were read from the DNA, whereas the V and J calls and clone size are those reported in that table. The sample has about 310,000 clones, about 85% seen once. Germline CDR1 and CDR2: LNHDA and SQIVND (reference sequence). The CDR3 extends over 15 amino acids. Trimming took 5 bases from V and 4 from J, leaving 17 bases between them.

This chain joins TRBV19 and TRBJ1-2; tentatively, D is TRBD1 (6 bases). The material sequenced was peripheral blood. This receptor was identified in a man aged 18 to 29 with active or convalescent COVID-19. CDR3 coding DNA: TGTGCCAGTAGTTCTGAAACAGGGTTCCGCTATGGCTACACCTTC. As protein: CASSSETGFRYGYTF.